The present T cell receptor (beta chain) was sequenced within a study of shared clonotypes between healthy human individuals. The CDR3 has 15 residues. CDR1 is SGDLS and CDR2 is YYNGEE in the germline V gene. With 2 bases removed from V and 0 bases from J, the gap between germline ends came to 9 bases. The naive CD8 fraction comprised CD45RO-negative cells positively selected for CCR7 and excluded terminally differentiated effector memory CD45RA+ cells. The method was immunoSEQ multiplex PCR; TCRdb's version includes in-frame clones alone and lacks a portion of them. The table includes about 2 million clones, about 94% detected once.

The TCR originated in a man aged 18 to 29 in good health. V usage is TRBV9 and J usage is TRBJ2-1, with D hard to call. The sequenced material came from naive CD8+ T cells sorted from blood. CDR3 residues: CASSVTHFSYNEQFF. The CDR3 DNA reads TGTGCCAGCAGCGTTACACATTTCTCCTACAATGAGCAGTTCTTC.